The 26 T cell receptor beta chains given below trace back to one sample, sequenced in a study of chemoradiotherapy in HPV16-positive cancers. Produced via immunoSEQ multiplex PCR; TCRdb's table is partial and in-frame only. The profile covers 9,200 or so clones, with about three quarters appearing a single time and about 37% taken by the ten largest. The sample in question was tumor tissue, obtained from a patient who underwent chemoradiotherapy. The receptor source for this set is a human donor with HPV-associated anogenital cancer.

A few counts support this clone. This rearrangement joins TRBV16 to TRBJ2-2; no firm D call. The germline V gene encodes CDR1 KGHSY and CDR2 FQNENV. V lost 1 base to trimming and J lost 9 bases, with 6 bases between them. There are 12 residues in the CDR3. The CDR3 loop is CASSQLRRELFF. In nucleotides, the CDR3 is TGTGCCAGCAGCCAATTGCGGAGGGAGCTGTTTTTT.

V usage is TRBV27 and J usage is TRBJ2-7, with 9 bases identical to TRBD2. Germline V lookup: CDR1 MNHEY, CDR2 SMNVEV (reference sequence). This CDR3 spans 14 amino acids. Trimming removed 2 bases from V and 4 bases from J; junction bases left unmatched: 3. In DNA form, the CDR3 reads TGTGCCAGCAGTTTAGCGGGAGGGCTTTACGAGCAGTACTTC. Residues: CASSLAGGLYEQYF.

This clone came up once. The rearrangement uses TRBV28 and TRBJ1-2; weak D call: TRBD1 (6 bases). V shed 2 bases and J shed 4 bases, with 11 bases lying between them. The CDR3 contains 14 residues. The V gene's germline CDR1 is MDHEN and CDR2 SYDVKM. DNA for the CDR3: TGTGCCAGCAGTTTACAGGGGAGGGCCTATGGCTACACCTTC. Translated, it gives CASSLQGRAYGYTF.

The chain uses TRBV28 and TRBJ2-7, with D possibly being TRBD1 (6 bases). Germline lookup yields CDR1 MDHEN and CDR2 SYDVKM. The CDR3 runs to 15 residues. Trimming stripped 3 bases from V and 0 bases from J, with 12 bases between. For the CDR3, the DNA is TGTGCCAGCAGTTTCGCTGGACAGAACTCCTACGAGCAGTACTTC. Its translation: CASSFAGQNSYEQYF. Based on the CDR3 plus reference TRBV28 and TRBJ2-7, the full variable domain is DVKVTQSSRYLVKRTGEKVFLECVQDMDHENMFWYRQDPGLGLRLIYFSYDVKMKEKGDIPEGYSVSREKKERFSLILESASTNQTSMYLCASSFAGQNSYEQYFGPGTRLTVT.

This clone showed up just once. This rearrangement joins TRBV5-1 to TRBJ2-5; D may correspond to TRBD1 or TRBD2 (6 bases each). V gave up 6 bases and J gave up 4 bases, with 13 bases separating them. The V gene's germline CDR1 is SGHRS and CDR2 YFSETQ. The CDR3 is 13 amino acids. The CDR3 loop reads CASNKGGGETQYF. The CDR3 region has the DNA TGCGCCAGCAATAAGGGGGGTGGAGAGACCCAGTACTTC.

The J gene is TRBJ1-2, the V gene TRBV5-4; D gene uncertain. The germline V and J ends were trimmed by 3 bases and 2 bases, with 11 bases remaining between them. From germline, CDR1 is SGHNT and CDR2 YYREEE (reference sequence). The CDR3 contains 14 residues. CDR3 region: CASSSKGGNYGYTF. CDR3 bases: TGTGCCAGCAGCTCCAAGGGAGGCAACTATGGCTACACCTTC.

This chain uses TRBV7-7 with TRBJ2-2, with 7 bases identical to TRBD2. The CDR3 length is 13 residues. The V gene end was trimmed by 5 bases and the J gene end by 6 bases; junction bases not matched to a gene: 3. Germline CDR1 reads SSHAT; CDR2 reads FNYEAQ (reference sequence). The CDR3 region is CASSPRGSGELFF. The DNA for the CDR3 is TGTGCCAGCAGCCCGCGGGGGTCCGGGGAGCTGTTTTTT.

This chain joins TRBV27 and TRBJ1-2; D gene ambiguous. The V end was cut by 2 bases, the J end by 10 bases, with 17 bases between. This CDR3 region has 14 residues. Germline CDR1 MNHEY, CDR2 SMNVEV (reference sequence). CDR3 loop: CASSLHQTVIDYTF. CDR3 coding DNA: TGTGCCAGCAGTTTACACCAAACAGTCATCGACTACACCTTC.

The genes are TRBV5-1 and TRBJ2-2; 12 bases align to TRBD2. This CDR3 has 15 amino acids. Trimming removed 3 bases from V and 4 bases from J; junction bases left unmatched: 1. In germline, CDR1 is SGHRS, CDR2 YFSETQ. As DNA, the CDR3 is TGCGCCAGCAGCTGGACTAGCGGGATCACCGGGGAGCTGTTTTTT. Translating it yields CASSWTSGITGELFF. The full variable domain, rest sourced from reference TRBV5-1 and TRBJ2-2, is KAGVTQTPRYLIKTRGQQVTLSCSPISGHRSVSWYQQTPGQGLQFLFEYFSETQRNKGNFPGRFSGRQFSNSRSEMNVSTLELGDSALYLCASSWTSGITGELFFGEGSRLTVL.

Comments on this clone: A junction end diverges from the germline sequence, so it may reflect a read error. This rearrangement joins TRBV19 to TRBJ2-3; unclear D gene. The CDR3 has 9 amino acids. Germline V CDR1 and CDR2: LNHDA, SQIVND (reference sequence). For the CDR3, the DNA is TGTGCCAGTAGTATTCCGCACCTTTTT. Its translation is CASSIPHLF.

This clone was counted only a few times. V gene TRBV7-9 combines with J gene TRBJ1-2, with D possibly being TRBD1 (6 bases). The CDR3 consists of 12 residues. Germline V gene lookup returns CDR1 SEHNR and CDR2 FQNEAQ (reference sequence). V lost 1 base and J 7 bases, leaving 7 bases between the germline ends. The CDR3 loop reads CASSLVRGGYTF. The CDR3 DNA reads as TGTGCCAGCAGCTTAGTCAGGGGTGGCTACACCTTC.

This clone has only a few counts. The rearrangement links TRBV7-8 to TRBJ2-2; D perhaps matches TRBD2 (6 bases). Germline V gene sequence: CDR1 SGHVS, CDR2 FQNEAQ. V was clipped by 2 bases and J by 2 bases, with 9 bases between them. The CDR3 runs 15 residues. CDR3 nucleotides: TGTGCCAGCAGCTTATGGGCGGGAAACACCGGGGAGCTGTTTTTT. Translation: CASSLWAGNTGELFF.

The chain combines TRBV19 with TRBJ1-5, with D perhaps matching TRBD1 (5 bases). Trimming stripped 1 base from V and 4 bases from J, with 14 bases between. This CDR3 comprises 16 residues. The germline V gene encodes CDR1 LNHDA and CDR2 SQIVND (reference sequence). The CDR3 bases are TGTGCCAGTAGTATAGTTGGCAGGGCTAAGAATCAGCCCCAGCATTTT. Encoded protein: CASSIVGRAKNQPQHF.

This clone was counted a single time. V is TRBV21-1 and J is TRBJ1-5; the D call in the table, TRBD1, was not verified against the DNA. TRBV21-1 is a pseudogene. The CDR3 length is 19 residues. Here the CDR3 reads CASSKVGLQGKNFRQPQHF. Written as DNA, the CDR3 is TGTGCCAGCAGCAAAGTCGGATTACAGGGTAAGAACTTCCGGCAGCCCCAGCATTTT.

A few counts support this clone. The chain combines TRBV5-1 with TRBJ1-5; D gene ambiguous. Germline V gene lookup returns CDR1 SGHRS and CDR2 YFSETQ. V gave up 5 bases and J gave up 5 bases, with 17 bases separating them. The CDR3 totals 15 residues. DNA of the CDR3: TGCGCCAGCAGTCCAGGTATAGGGTTCGATCAGCCCCAGCATTTT. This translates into CASSPGIGFDQPQHF.

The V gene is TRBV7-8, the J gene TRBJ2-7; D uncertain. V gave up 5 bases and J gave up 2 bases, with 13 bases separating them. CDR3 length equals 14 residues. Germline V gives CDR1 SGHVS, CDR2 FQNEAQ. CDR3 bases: TGTGCCAGCAGCGGCCACCGAGAACCCTACGAGCAGTACTTC. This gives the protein CASSGHREPYEQYF.

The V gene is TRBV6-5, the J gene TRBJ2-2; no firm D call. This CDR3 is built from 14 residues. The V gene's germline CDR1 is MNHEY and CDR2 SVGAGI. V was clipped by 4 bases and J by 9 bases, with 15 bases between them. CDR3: CASSFETSERELFF. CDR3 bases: TGTGCCAGCAGTTTTGAGACCAGTGAACGGGAGCTGTTTTTT.

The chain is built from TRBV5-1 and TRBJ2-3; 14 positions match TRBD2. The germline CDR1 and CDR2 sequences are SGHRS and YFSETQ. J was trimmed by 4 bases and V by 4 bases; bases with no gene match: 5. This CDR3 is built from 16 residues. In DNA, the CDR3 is TGCGCCAGCAGCGCCCGACTAGCGGGAGGGTCAGATACGCAGTATTTT. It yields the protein CASSARLAGGSDTQYF.

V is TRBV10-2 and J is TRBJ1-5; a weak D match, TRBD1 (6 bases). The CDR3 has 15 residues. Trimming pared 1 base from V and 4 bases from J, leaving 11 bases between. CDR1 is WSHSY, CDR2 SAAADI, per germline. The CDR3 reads CASSEFRRGNQPQHF. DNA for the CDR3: TGCGCCAGCAGTGAGTTCAGGAGGGGGAATCAGCCCCAGCATTTT.

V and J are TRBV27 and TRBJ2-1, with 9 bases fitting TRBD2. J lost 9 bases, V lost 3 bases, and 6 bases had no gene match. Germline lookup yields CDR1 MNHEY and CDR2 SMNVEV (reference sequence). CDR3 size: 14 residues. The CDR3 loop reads CASSFRGRATEQFF. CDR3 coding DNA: TGTGCCAGCAGTTTTCGCGGGAGGGCGACTGAGCAGTTCTTC.

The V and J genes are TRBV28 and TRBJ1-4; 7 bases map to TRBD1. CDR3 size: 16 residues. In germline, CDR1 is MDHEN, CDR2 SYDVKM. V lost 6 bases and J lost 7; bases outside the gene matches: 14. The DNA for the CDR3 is TGTGCCAGCAGACCTTACAGGGGAGGGGGGAGTGAAAAACTGTTTTTT. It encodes CASRPYRGGGSEKLFF.

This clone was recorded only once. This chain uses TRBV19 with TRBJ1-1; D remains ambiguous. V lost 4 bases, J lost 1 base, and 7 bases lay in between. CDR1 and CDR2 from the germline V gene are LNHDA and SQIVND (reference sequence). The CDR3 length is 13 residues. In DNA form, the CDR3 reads TGTGCCAGTAGTACCGTCCGGAACACTGAAGCTTTCTTT. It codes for CASSTVRNTEAFF.

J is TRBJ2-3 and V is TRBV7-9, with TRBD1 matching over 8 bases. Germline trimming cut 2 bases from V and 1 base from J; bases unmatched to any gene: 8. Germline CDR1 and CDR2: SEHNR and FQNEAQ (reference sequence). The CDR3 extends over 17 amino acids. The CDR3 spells CASSLLSSDRGTDTQYF. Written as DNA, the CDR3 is TGTGCCAGCAGCTTATTATCCTCGGACAGGGGCACAGATACGCAGTATTTT.

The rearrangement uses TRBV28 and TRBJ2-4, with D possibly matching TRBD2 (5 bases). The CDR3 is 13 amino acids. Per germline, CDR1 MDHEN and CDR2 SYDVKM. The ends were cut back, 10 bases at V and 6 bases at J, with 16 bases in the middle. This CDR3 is CATCRARANIQYF. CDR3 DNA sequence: TGTGCCACCTGCCGGGCGAGGGCAAACATTCAGTACTTC.

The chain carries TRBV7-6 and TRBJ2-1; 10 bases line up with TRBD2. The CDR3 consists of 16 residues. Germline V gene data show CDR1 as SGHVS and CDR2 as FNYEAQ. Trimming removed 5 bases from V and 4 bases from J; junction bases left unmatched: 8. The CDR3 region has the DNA TGTGCCAGCAGCCCAGTACTAGCGGGACCTTACAATGAGCAGTTCTTC. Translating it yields CASSPVLAGPYNEQFF.

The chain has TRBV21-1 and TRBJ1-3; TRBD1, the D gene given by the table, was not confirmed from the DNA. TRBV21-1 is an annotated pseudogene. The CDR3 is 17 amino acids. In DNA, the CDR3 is TGTGCCAGCATCTCCGGGACAGGGCCGTCTCTGGGAAACACCATATATTTT. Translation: CASISGTGPSLGNTIYF.